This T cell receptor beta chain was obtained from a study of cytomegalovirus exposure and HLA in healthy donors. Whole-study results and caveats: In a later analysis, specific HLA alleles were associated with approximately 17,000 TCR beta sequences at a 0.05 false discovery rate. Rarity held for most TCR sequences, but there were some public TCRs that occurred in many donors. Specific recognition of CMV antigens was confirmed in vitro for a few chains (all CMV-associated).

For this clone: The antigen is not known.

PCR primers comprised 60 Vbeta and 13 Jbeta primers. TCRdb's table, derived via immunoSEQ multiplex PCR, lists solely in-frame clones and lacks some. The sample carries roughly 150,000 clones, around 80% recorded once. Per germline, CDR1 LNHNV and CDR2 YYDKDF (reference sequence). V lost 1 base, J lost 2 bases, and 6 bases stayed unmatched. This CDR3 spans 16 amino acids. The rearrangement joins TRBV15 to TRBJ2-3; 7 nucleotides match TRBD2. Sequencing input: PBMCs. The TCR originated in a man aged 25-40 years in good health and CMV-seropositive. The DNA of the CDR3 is TGTGCCACCAGCAGAGCAAGCGGGGCGCTCACAGATACGCAGTATTTT. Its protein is CATSRASGALTDTQYF.